Included here is one T cell receptor beta chain sequence, with context. There is no known antigen for this receptor. Nothing much larger sits one base from this clone, and base qualities are not available. This sample was included in a study of blood T cell repertoires in COVID-19 (dated by TCRdb to 2018 to 2021). In terms of the full investigation: Samples covering the acute and convalescent phases of COVID-19 were provided by collaborators in the United States, Italy and Spain. The dataset comprised deeply sampled blood TCRbeta repertoires from subjects exposed to, actively infected with, or recovered from COVID-19. The samples were drawn from two sources: the first 160 participants of the ongoing ImmuneRACE study, and 950 to 1,500 subjects contributed by 6 global collaborators. The material from the prospective study consisted of cDNA or gDNA derived from T cells, B-cell-depleted T cells, or PBMCs. The repertoires were made available in a free public database intended to serve as a resource for research on the immune response to SARS-CoV-2. Sample metadata almost always included a de-identified subject ID, COVID-19 status, age in years and sex. Where available, HLA class I and class II types were obtained from metadata supplied by the sample provider rather than from assay-based typing. On the study overall, not on this receptor specifically: Clinical and demographic metadata were provided uncurated, with the amount varying by source and participant.

TCRbeta CDR3 regions were amplified from genomic DNA using the immunoSEQ Assay, a bias-controlled multiplex PCR. On the authors' methods: The number of nucleated cells in each sample was estimated from the amplification of reference gene primers within the assay. Sequence reads were collapsed and filtered to measure the absolute abundance of every unique TCRbeta CDR3 rearrangement. For each sample, productive Simpson clonality was calculated as the square root of Simpson's diversity index across productive rearrangements. The table was pulled from immuneACCESS by TCRdb, which kept in-frame rearrangements only. Such tables lose some clones; where checked, under half of the loss comes from unresolved V genes, and the rest has no known cause. Clone size and the V and J calls come from that table; the DNA yielded D and trimming. For this sample the table gives approximately 300,000 clones, of which approximately 85% were detected only once. The top ten clonotypes cover 0.87% of the sample.

One collaborating source in Seattle enrolled patients while the patients were actively infected and followed the patients over time throughout the course of disease. Collaborating institutions collected whole blood in K2EDTA tubes following their own protocols. Collaborator samples were shipped for TCRbeta analysis as frozen whole blood, isolated PBMCs, or DNA extracted from either sample type. V and J are truncated by 0 bases and 5 bases respectively, leaving an intervening sequence of 12 bases. In the germline V gene, CDR1 corresponds to SGDLS and CDR2 to YYNGEE. Including the terminal cysteine and phenylalanine, the CDR3 comprises 14 residues. Only the CDR3 DNA is retained, 42 bases long and in frame from the first base.

The receptor comes from a human donor with COVID-19, enrolled during active disease. The donor label of this sample is uncertain. The sample taken for sequencing was peripheral blood. This sequence uses TRBV9 and TRBJ2-7; possibly the D gene is TRBD1, per 5 matching bases. The nucleotide sequence is given as TGTGCCAGCAGCGTAGAAGGGTTACAGGACGAGCAGTACTTC. Translated, this gives CASSVEGLQDEQYF.